This section outlines one T cell receptor (beta chain) sequence together with its context. The antigen remains undetermined. Germline V lookup: CDR1 MDHEN, CDR2 SYDVKM. CDR3 length: 11 residues. Trimming cost V 3 bases and J 6 bases, with 6 bases left between them. This sample was taken from a study of cytomegalovirus exposure and HLA in healthy donors. Study information: A data release that came early held approximately 85 million unique TCRs from HLA-typed donors.

Study conclusions and caveats: A later analysis found TCR association rates differed by HLA locus, highest for DRB1 and lowest for HLA-C. Exclusion as indistinguishable affected some V segments, including TRBV6-2 and TRBV6-3. Analysis performed later showed TCR beta chains linked to HLA being more clonally expanded than equally common others.

60 Vbeta and 13 Jbeta primers were used in PCR. Only in-frame clones appear in the TCRdb table, and some are missing; sequencing was by immunoSEQ multiplex PCR. The sample contains around 150,000 clones, more than 75% of which appear only once. The sample was PBMCs. The rearrangement joins TRBV28 to TRBJ2-7; TRBD1 might be the D (5 bases). This clonotype was obtained from a girl aged 2 to 10 in good health and CMV-seropositive. Here the CDR3 DNA reads TGTGCCAGCAGTTTCCAGGGCGAGCAGTACTTC. As protein: CASSFQGEQYF.